The entry below gives a single TCR beta chain sequence along with its context. Its specificity is unknown. This record belongs to a study of blood T cell dynamics during melanoma immunotherapy. About the research overall: Metastatic melanoma patients received first-line pembrolizumab or nivolumab plus ipilimumab. General study points: Immune-effector CD8+ cells best matched cell-free DNA CDR3 sequences and were most clonal.

Sample time point: pre-treatment baseline. Sampling occurred pretreatment (T0) and at week 3 (W3), after cycle one of checkpoint blockade. At 12 weeks after first infusion, RECIST 1.1 defined response for most patients. TCRdb's copy holds only in-frame clones and misses some; the assay was immunoSEQ multiplex PCR. The repertoire holds over 10,000 clones, with around 92% as singletons. Germline CDR1 and CDR2: MNHEY and SVGAGI. The CDR3 sequence is 14 residues long. V trimming: 7 bases; J trimming: 4 bases; junction bases outside the gene matches: 6. This clonotype was obtained from a human donor with melanoma. The rearrangement uses TRBV6-5 and TRBJ2-3, with 9 bases matching TRBD1. This material consisted of effector memory CD8+ T cells from blood, taken from a patient treated with checkpoint blockade. The CDR3 nucleotides are TGTGCCAGCAACCGGGACAGGGTAGCAGATACGCAGTATTTT. As protein: CASNRDRVADTQYF.